These T cell receptor beta chains were read from a single sample in a study of glioma-infiltrating T cells. TCRdb re-analysed the multiplex PCR reads in MiXCR, keeping a single row per CDR3 protein. Altogether about 400,000 distinct CDR3 sequences are present, roughly two fifths being singletons, with the ten largest covering more than 10%. The sample was glioma tissue, nonneoplastic brain tissue, or PBMCs (not recorded which). Every receptor here comes from a human donor with low-grade glioma or glioblastoma, undergoing nonglioma brain surgery, or in good health (not recorded which). The CDR3 runs from the conserved cysteine through the conserved F or W. Each record gives: clone size, V gene, D gene, J gene, CDR3 protein, CDR3 DNA. The D gene is left open where the match is weak. The size of a clone is reported for some rows only, either as once, few or many, or as a class for expanded clones.

NA	TRBV11-1	TRBD1	TRBJ1-1	CASSNGQGARGGEAFF	TGTGCCAGCAGCAATGGACAGGGGGCCCGTGGCGGTGAAGCTTTCTTT
NA	TRBV7-2	NA	TRBJ2-1	CASSLLPRHEQFF	TGTGCCAGCAGCTTATTGCCTCGGCATGAGCAGTTCTTC
NA	TRBV10-3	TRBD1	TRBJ1-5	CAISGQGGQPQHF	TGTGCCATCAGTGGACAGGGGGGCCAGCCCCAGCATTTT
NA	TRBV5-1	NA	TRBJ2-5	CASSFQFYQETQYF	TGCGCCAGCAGCTTCCAGTTTTACCAAGAGACCCAGTACTTC
NA	TRBV27	NA	TRBJ2-1	CASSLYWQGGYNEKFF	TGTGCCAGCAGTTTATACTGGCAGGGGGGCTACAATGAGAAGTTCTTC
few	TRBV18	NA	TRBJ2-3	CASSATEPTDTQYF	TGTGCCAGCTCAGCCACGGAGCCAACAGATACGCAGTATTTT
few	TRBV20-1	TRBD2	TRBJ2-4	CSAREPSGKGKNIQYF	TGCAGTGCTCGCGAGCCTAGCGGGAAGGGCAAAAACATTCAGTACTTC
medium-sized	TRBV20-1	NA	TRBJ2-3	CSARWDGTDTQYF	TGCAGTGCTAGGTGGGACGGGACAGATACGCAGTATTTT
NA	TRBV7-2	TRBD2	TRBJ2-7	CASRLGGPGVEQYF	TGTGCCAGCAGATTGGGAGGGCCCGGTGTCGAGCAGTACTTC
many	TRBV7-2	TRBD1	TRBJ2-1	CASSPDRSSYNEQFF	TGTGCCAGCAGCCCGGACAGGAGCTCCTACAATGAGCAGTTCTTC
NA	TRBV7-9	TRBD2	TRBJ2-1	CASSRIAGWSYNEQFF	TGTGCCAGCAGCCGCATAGCGGGATGGTCCTACAATGAGCAGTTCTTC
once	TRBV19	NA	TRBJ2-1	CASSAGYLSYEQFF	TGTGCCAGTAGTGCGGGGTATCTCTCCTACGAGCAGTTCTTC
NA	TRBV7-2	NA	TRBJ1-2	CASSFGVGRAKYGYTF	TGTGCCAGCAGCTTTGGAGTGGGAAGGGCTAAATATGGCTACACCTTC
NA	TRBV10-3	TRBD1	TRBJ1-5	CAISGDRAIQPQHF	TGTGCCATCAGTGGAGACAGGGCAATTCAGCCCCAGCATTTT
NA	TRBV28	NA	TRBJ2-7	CASSLVEDEQYF	TGTGCCAGCAGTTTAGTAGAGGACGAGCAGTACTTC
many	TRBV27	TRBD2	TRBJ2-7	CASSGGTSGSYEQYF	TGTGCCAGCAGTGGGGGGACTAGCGGCTCCTACGAGCAGTACTTC
few	TRBV7-9	TRBD1	TRBJ1-1	CASSLGSQGATEAFF	TGTGCCAGCAGCTTAGGTAGTCAGGGGGCCACTGAAGCTTTCTTT
NA	TRBV2	NA	TRBJ2-1	CASRGASGYNEQFF	TGTGCCAGCAGGGGGGCTAGCGGATACAATGAGCAGTTCTTC
many	TRBV7-2	NA	TRBJ1-1	CASTRTPLYTEAFF	TGTGCCAGCACCAGGACGCCTTTATACACTGAAGCTTTCTTT
many	TRBV15	NA	TRBJ2-5	CATSREGDGVGTQYF	TGTGCCACCAGCAGAGAAGGTGATGGCGTGGGGACCCAGTACTTC
many	TRBV15	NA	TRBJ2-7	CATSNSPGPYEQYF	TGTGCCACCAGCAATTCGCCGGGCCCCTACGAGCAGTACTTC
NA	TRBV27	TRBD1	TRBJ2-1	CASSVGGQGSYNEQFF	TGTGCCAGCAGCGTAGGGGGACAGGGTTCCTACAATGAGCAGTTCTTC
NA	TRBV7-9	NA	TRBJ1-1	CASSLVMVMNTEAFF	TGTGCCAGCAGCTTAGTTATGGTGATGAACACTGAAGCTTTCTTT
many	TRBV25-1	NA	TRBJ2-2	CASRGQRTANTGELFF	TGTGCCAGCAGAGGACAAAGAACGGCGAACACCGGGGAGCTGTTTTTT
NA	TRBV20-1	NA	TRBJ1-1	CSTVGRAEAFF	TGCAGCACGGTGGGCCGCGCTGAAGCTTTCTTT
NA	TRBV4-2	NA	TRBJ1-1	CASSQELLSANTEAFF	TGTGCCAGCAGCCAAGAACTGCTGAGCGCGAACACTGAAGCTTTCTTT
NA	TRBV20-1	TRBD2	TRBJ2-4	CSAVLGSGKAKNIQYF	TGCAGTGCCGTGCTAGGTAGCGGGAAGGCCAAAAACATTCAGTACTTC
NA	TRBV6-2/TRBV6-3	NA	TRBJ2-2	CASSYSIGGTGELFF	TGTGCCAGCAGTTACTCGATAGGGGGTACCGGGGAGCTGTTTTTT
NA	TRBV28	TRBD1	TRBJ2-7	CASSLSDRYDEQYF	TGTGCCAGCAGTTTGTCGGACAGGTACGACGAGCAGTACTTC
NA	TRBV19	NA	TRBJ1-1	CASRSGQWSTEAFF	TGTGCCAGTAGGTCGGGACAATGGAGCACTGAAGCTTTCTTT
NA	TRBV6-1	TRBD1	TRBJ2-7	CASSEFTGTAAIEQYF	TGTGCCAGCAGTGAATTCACCGGGACAGCTGCTATTGAGCAGTACTTC
NA	TRBV19	NA	TRBJ1-1	CASSIWRGTYERSAEAFF	TGTGCCAGTAGTATCTGGAGGGGGACCTACGAACGAAGCGCTGAAGCTTTCTTT
once	TRBV29-1	NA	TRBJ1-2	CSVVGGSQAHYGYTF	TGCAGCGTTGTGGGCGGCTCGCAGGCCCACTATGGCTACACCTTC
many	TRBV6-2/TRBV6-3	NA	TRBJ2-5	CASSYVGAGETQYF	TGTGCCAGCAGTTACGTCGGAGCTGGAGAGACCCAGTACTTC
NA	TRBV5-4	NA	TRBJ2-2	CANSLGTQGVTGELFF	TGTGCCAACAGCTTGGGGACTCAGGGGGTCACCGGGGAGCTGTTTTTT
NA	TRBV27	NA	TRBJ1-2	CVSSLYPRTAYSGYTF	TGTGTTAGCAGTTTATACCCCCGGACAGCCTACTCTGGCTACACCTTC
NA	TRBV7-9	NA	TRBJ1-1	CASSPQGTPEAFF	TGTGCCAGCAGTCCACAGGGAACACCTGAAGCTTTCTTT
few	TRBV28	NA	TRBJ2-3	CASDSNRWGGADTQYF	TGTGCCAGCGACTCTAACAGGTGGGGGGGCGCAGATACGCAGTATTTT
NA	TRBV7-8	TRBD2	TRBJ2-5	CASSPWRLAGKETQYF	TGTGCCAGCAGCCCTTGGAGACTAGCGGGAAAAGAGACCCAGTACTTC
NA	TRBV28	TRBD1	TRBJ2-7	CASRNRGTLSYEQYF	TGTGCCAGCAGGAACAGGGGCACCCTGTCCTACGAGCAGTACTTC
NA	TRBV27	TRBD1	TRBJ1-1	CASRVMGQSNTEAFF	TGTGCCAGCAGAGTTATGGGACAGTCAAACACTGAAGCTTTCTTC
NA	TRBV4-1	NA	TRBJ2-1	CASSQFGTNYNEQFF	TGCGCCAGCAGCCAATTCGGGACGAATTACAATGAGCAGTTCTTC